The table lists the clone carrying this TCR beta chain with many counts. Its specificity is unknown. Bulk TCR libraries were made with methods that had been previously described and with listed TCR primers. TCRdb reprocessed the PCR reads via MiXCR and lists one record per CDR3 protein. The table shows about 640,000 distinct CDR3 sequences, with approximately 20% occurring only once. These data come from a study of molecular identifiers for immune sequencing clone quantification. General observations from the study: Investigators reportedly could detect spiked Jurkat TCR RNA from one cell among some 940,000 naive cells.

Germline-derived CDR1 and CDR2 are MNHEY and SMNVEV (reference sequence). This CDR3 contains 13 residues. Trimming removed 6 bases at V and 5 bases at J, with 11 bases between. Construction of naive CD8 libraries employed about 19,000 to 1,000,000 sorted cells together with 10%, 30% or 50% RNA. The clonotype originates from a human donor in good health. Some libraries in this study had Jurkat cell RNA spiked in. Material: naive CD8+ T cells from blood, with Jurkat cell RNA spiked in. The sample's subset: FACS-sorted CD8+CD4-CCR7+CD45RA+ naive T cells. The J gene is TRBJ1-5, the V gene TRBV27, with D unresolved. The DNA for the CDR3 is TGTGCCAGCAGCCCGACCGTTTATCAGCCCCAGCATTTT. Its protein is CASSPTVYQPQHF.